Sequencing of this T cell receptor beta chain was carried out in a study of cytomegalovirus exposure and HLA in healthy donors. A remark on this clone: The antigen is undetermined.

The PCR was carried out with 60 Vbeta primers and 13 Jbeta primers. Produced via immunoSEQ multiplex PCR; TCRdb's table is partial and in-frame only. The data show about 170,000 clones, 73% seen once. Nominally healthy donors were sampled, though unrecorded immune exposures were likely. Whole-study results and caveats: Highly shared sequence variants in one cluster were likely a sequencing artifact. Looking again later, the authors saw that most CMV-associated TCR beta chains seemed HLA-restricted.

The CDR3 length is 16 residues. Trimming removed 1 base from V and 1 base from J; junction bases left unmatched: 6. CDR1 is SGHAT, CDR2 FQDESV, per germline (reference sequence). V usage is TRBV11-1 and J usage is TRBJ2-7; TRBD2 agrees at 8 bases. This receptor was identified in a woman aged 18 to 35 in good health and CMV-seropositive. Material: PBMCs. CDR3 loop: CASSLEAGVQSYEQYF. The DNA of the CDR3 is TGTGCCAGCAGCTTAGAAGCGGGGGTCCAATCCTACGAGCAGTACTTC.